This T cell receptor beta chain was identified during a study of T-cell reconstitution after alpha-beta-depleted transplantation in children. Whole-study results and caveats: Reportedly, only several hundred clones from non-depleted graft cells drove alpha-beta T-cell counts at about two months. Some patients owed their high day-60 TCRbeta diversity to surviving recipient T cells and thymic progenitors. When one year had passed after transplant, most T-cell counts and diversity came from newly produced T cells.

Notes on this clonotype: Its antigen is not known.

The CDR3 covers 11 residues. V was clipped by 0 bases and J by 11 bases, with 10 bases between them. The germline V gene has CDR1 DFQATT and CDR2 SNEGSKA (reference sequence). Unique molecular identifiers featured in how the TCRbeta library was prepared. TCRdb reanalysed the PCR reads using MiXCR and keeps one entry per CDR3 protein. The repertoire holds more than 90,000 distinct CDR3 sequences, with about a tenth as singletons. This clonotype was obtained from a boy younger than 10 with acute lymphoblastic leukemia, due to receive a stem cell transplant. Source: PBMCs, taken before TCRalphabeta/CD19-depleted stem cell transplant. The chain joins TRBV20-1 to TRBJ1-2, with D possibly being TRBD1 (5 bases). The CDR3 DNA follows: TGCAGTGCTAGAGACAGGGTGGGTTACACCTTC. Its translation: CSARDRVGYTF.